This T cell receptor beta chain derives from a study of human T cells and chemical hapten exposure. Across the whole study: Application of 0.01% DPC to the upper back was done by patch test, with a reading at 6 days. The variation in per-sample TCR yields arose mainly from small differences in pooled library volumes. Alopecia universalis, totalis or areata was present in patients who were mostly female. Whole-study findings and limits: The donor cohort had alopecia, so its immune response may not match that of healthy people.

With regard to this clonotype: Its target is not known.

The time point: pre-sensitization, week 0. Treatment specified: therapeutic diphenylcyclopropenone sensitization with weekly scalp DPC. Germline V gene data show CDR1 as SQVTM and CDR2 as ANQGSEA. This CDR3 contains 13 residues. The trim removed 7 bases at V and 1 base at J, leaving 4 bases unmatched. Via MiXCR, TCRdb re-called the RACE reads, giving one row per CDR3 protein. The sample consists of 80,000 to 100,000 distinct CDR3 sequences, under 14% of them appearing once. The V call is TRBV29-1, the J call TRBJ1-1; 9 bases fit TRBD1. The receptor's source is a woman aged 60-70 years with alopecia areata. Some clones in this sample may be carry-over from other donors' samples. The sample consisted of whole blood, taken in connection with sensitization to the hapten diphenylcyclopropenone (DPC). CDR3 nucleotide sequence: TGCAGCGGGGGGGACAGGGAGAACACTGAAGCTTTCTTT. Translation gives CSGGDRENTEAFF.